Listed below are T cell receptor beta chains from one sample, sequenced in a study of early T cells in non-severe SARS-CoV-2 infection. TCRdb redid the calling of the 5' RACE reads with MiXCR, one entry per CDR3 protein. The table shows about 61,000 distinct CDR3 sequences, with 10% to 12% occurring only once. Sequenced input: whole blood. These receptors were taken from an adult who was a healthcare worker with PCR-confirmed SARS-CoV-2 infection or an uninfected control (not recorded which). Each CDR3 is given with its conserved first and last residue. D genes are given only for firm matches. Clone size is not always given. Where it is, it says once, few, many or a class for expanded clones.

len | abundance | j_gene | d_gene | v_gene | CDR3nt | CDR3aa
13 | many | TRBJ2-3 | . | TRBV10-3 | TGTGCCGCAATGGGCGGGGGACAAGATACGCAGTATTTT | CAAMGGGQDTQYF
14 | . | TRBJ1-2 | . | TRBV3-1 | TGTGCCAGCAGCCCCCTGAAGGTGCTCGATGGCTACACCTTC | CASSPLKVLDGYTF
14 | . | TRBJ1-5 | . | TRBV12-3/TRBV12-4 | TGTGCCAGCAGTTTCGGCAGCGGCAATCAGCCCCAGCATTTT | CASSFGSGNQPQHF
13 | many | TRBJ1-6 | TRBD1 | TRBV12-3/TRBV12-4 | TGTGCCAGCAGTTCAGGGGGCAATTCACCCCTCCACTTT | CASSSGGNSPLHF
13 | . | TRBJ1-2 | . | TRBV12-3/TRBV12-4 | TGTGCCAGCAGTTCAGGGACTGTAGATGGCTACACCTTC | CASSSGTVDGYTF
14 | many | TRBJ1-6 | . | TRBV3-1 | TGTGCCAGCAGACAGACGGGATATAATTCACCCCTCCACTTT | CASRQTGYNSPLHF
13 | . | TRBJ2-7 | . | TRBV3-1 | TGTGCCAGCAGCCGAACCACGTTCTACGAGCAGTACTTC | CASSRTTFYEQYF
10 | many | TRBJ1-4 | . | TRBV20-1 | TGCAGTGTCAGGGCTGAAAAACTGTTTTTT | CSVRAEKLFF
15 | many | TRBJ1-3 | . | TRBV12-3/TRBV12-4 | TGTGCCAGCAGTTTAGGGACACCGTCTGGAAACACCATATATTTT | CASSLGTPSGNTIYF
12 | many | TRBJ2-2 | . | TRBV2 | TGTGCCAGCGTAGAGGGCACCGGGGAGCTGTTTTTT | CASVEGTGELFF
18 | many | TRBJ1-6 | TRBD1 | TRBV7-6 | TGTGCCAGCAGCCCCAGGGGGCTATCCAGGTTCCCGGATTCACCCCTCCACTTT | CASSPRGLSRFPDSPLHF
14 | . | TRBJ2-1 | . | TRBV9 | TGTGCCAGCAGCGTACGCGGCGGAGACAATGAGCAGTTCTTC | CASSVRGGDNEQFF
14 | . | TRBJ1-5 | . | TRBV4-1 | TGCGCCAGCAGCCAAACCGACAGGCACCAGCCCCAGCATTTT | CASSQTDRHQPQHF
16 | many | TRBJ2-7 | TRBD1 | TRBV12-3/TRBV12-4 | TGTGCCAGCAGTTTCAGGGGGTTTTCCTACTACTACGAGCAGTACTTC | CASSFRGFSYYYEQYF
12 | many | TRBJ2-2 | . | TRBV18 | TGTGCCAGCTCACCTGCCACCGGGGAGCTGTTTTTT | CASSPATGELFF
15 | . | TRBJ2-2 | . | TRBV6-5 | TGTGCCAGCAGTGCCCTGGTCAGGTTTAACGGGGAGCTGTTTTTT | CASSALVRFNGELFF
15 | many | TRBJ2-7 | TRBD2 | TRBV19 | TGTGCCAGTAGCGATTCTAGCGGGGGGGCCCAGGAGCAGTACTTC | CASSDSSGGAQEQYF
15 | . | TRBJ2-1 | . | TRBV13 | TGTGCCACCAACCGGTACGGGGACCCATACAATGAGCAGTTCTTC | CATNRYGDPYNEQFF
15 | many | TRBJ2-1 | TRBD2 | TRBV18 | TGTGCCAGCTCACCAGCTAGCGGGGCCAACAATGAGCAGTTCTTC | CASSPASGANNEQFF
14 | many | TRBJ1-1 | . | TRBV20-1 | TGCAGTGCTAGAGATTGGTCGTATGACACTGAAGCTTTCTTT | CSARDWSYDTEAFF
17 | many | TRBJ1-5 | . | TRBV12-3/TRBV12-4 | TGTGCCAGCAGTTTCGGGGAAGGGGCCTATAGCAATCAGCCCCAGCATTTT | CASSFGEGAYSNQPQHF
15 | many | TRBJ2-3 | TRBD2 | TRBV20-1 | TGCAGTGCTAGAAGTCCTAGCGGTCGCACAGATACGCAGTATTTT | CSARSPSGRTDTQYF
14 | . | TRBJ2-7 | . | TRBV11-2 | TGTGCCAGCAGGCTCGCGGGGGCCAACTACGAGCAGTACTTC | CASRLAGANYEQYF
15 | many | TRBJ2-7 | TRBD1 | TRBV4-1 | TGCGCCAGCAGCCAACCTGCAGGGGGCAACTACGAGCAGTACTTC | CASSQPAGGNYEQYF
15 | few | TRBJ2-5 | TRBD2 | TRBV6-2/TRBV6-3 | TGTGCCAGCAGTTACTCGACTAGCGGCCAAGAGACCCAGTACTTC | CASSYSTSGQETQYF
17 | many | TRBJ2-5 | TRBD1 | TRBV27 | TGTGCCAGCAGCAGCTGGGACAGGGCCCCTGGCCAAGAGACCCAGTACTTC | CASSSWDRAPGQETQYF
12 | few | TRBJ2-3 | . | TRBV20-1 | TGCAGTGCTCCAGGGGCCACAGATACGCAGTATTTT | CSAPGATDTQYF
15 | many | TRBJ2-5 | . | TRBV5-4 | TGTGCCAGCAGCTTGGCCAGGGCCAATCAAGAGACCCAGTACTTC | CASSLARANQETQYF
19 | many | TRBJ2-1 | TRBD2 | TRBV7-2 | TGTGCCAGCAGCTTAGTGACTAGCGGGGGGGTCCGCTCCTACAATGAGCAGTTCTTC | CASSLVTSGGVRSYNEQFF
15 | . | TRBJ2-7 | . | TRBV13 | TGTGCCAGCAGCGCTCGGGCCCTTTCACCCTACGAGCAGTACTTC | CASSARALSPYEQYF
13 | few | TRBJ1-2 | . | TRBV5-5 | TGTGCCAGCAGCTTGGAGGGGTACTATGGCTACACCTTC | CASSLEGYYGYTF
14 | few | TRBJ2-1 | TRBD1 | TRBV27 | TGTGCCAGCAGTGAGGGACAGGGGGTGGGTGAGCAGTTCTTC | CASSEGQGVGEQFF
16 | many | TRBJ1-5 | TRBD1 | TRBV6-2/TRBV6-3 | TGTGCCAGCAGTTACTCGGACAGGGGTGCCTTCCAGCCCCAGCATTTT | CASSYSDRGAFQPQHF
15 | . | TRBJ2-1 | TRBD2 | TRBV6-2/TRBV6-3 | TGTGCCAGCAGTCTAAGCGGGGACTCCTACAATGAGCAGTTCTTC | CASSLSGDSYNEQFF
16 | many | TRBJ2-3 | . | TRBV7-8 | TGTGCCAGCAGCCCCAAACCGGGACTCAGACGAGATACGCAGTATTTT | CASSPKPGLRRDTQYF
13 | many | TRBJ2-7 | . | TRBV10-2 | TGCGCCAGCAGTGCTCACAGGGCCTTGGAGCAGTACTTC | CASSAHRALEQYF
13 | many | TRBJ1-1 | . | TRBV18 | TGTGCCAGCTCACCACTCAGGGACACTGAAGCTTTCTTT | CASSPLRDTEAFF
15 | many | TRBJ2-3 | TRBD1 | TRBV10-3 | TGTGCCAGAACCAGTGACAGGGGGACGCAAGATACGCAGTATTTT | CARTSDRGTQDTQYF
16 | . | TRBJ2-7 | TRBD1 | TRBV13 | TGTGCCAGCAGCCCAGGGACAGGGCTAGCCTCCTACGAGCAGTACTTC | CASSPGTGLASYEQYF
11 | . | TRBJ1-1 | . | TRBV29-1 | TGCAGCGTTTACGTAGACACTGAAGCTTTCTTT | CSVYVDTEAFF
15 | . | TRBJ1-5 | TRBD1 | TRBV6-1 | TGTGCCAGCAGTCACAGGGGGCTATCAAATCAGCCCCAGCATTTT | CASSHRGLSNQPQHF
16 | many | TRBJ2-6 | TRBD1 | TRBV19 | TGTGCCAGTAGCCGGACAGGAGTCTCTGGGGCCAACGTCCTGACTTTC | CASSRTGVSGANVLTF
15 | many | TRBJ1-1 | . | TRBV4-2 | TGTGCCAGCAGCCAAGATGGGTTCATTAAGTCTGAAGCTTTCTTT | CASSQDGFIKSEAFF